This T cell receptor (beta chain) was identified in a study of blood T cell repertoires in COVID-19. Overall study context: The samples span acute and convalescent COVID-19 from the United States, Italy and Spain. T cells, B-cell-depleted T cells, or PBMCs provided the cDNA or gDNA that served as material.

Germline V gene lookup returns CDR1 SGHTA and CDR2 FQGNSA. After removal of 5 bases from V and 1 base from J, the junction contained 5 bases not matched to a gene. The CDR3 totals 15 residues. Original handling: Reference gene primers were amplified, and this amplification served to estimate nucleated cell counts. The assay was immunoSEQ multiplex PCR, and TCRdb's table has in-frame clones only and misses some. The V and J calls and the clone size are those of that table, but D and trimming were determined from the DNA. The data hold about 110,000 clones, with 88% observed a single time. Sample: peripheral blood. The J gene is TRBJ2-3, the V gene TRBV7-2; 8 bases match TRBD2. The clonotype originates from a woman in her forties or fifties with acute or convalescent COVID-19. The CDR3 reads CASSRGGLGTDTQYF. In nucleotides, the CDR3 is TGTGCCAGCAGCCGCGGGGGGTTGGGCACAGATACGCAGTATTTT.